The clone carrying this T cell receptor (beta chain) was seen repeatedly, ten times or more. Clinical history reported by participants formed the basis on which cohorts were assigned. The sample belongs to a study of blood T cell repertoires in COVID-19. The authors' processing: Estimated nucleated cell counts came from reference gene primer amplification. Some clones are missing from TCRdb's copy, which holds only in-frame ones; the method was immunoSEQ multiplex PCR. D and trimming were read from the DNA, whereas the V and J calls and clone size are those reported in that table. Found here are about 160,000 clones, more than 70% of them singletons; the top ten hold 4.5% to 7.5%. The V end was cut by 4 bases, the J end by 2 bases, with 8 bases between. The CDR3 is 13 residues long. CDR1 and CDR2 from the germline V gene are SGHNT and YYREEE (reference sequence).

The chain has TRBV5-4 and TRBJ2-3; no reliable D call. Sequencing was done on a sample of PBMCs or T cells enriched from blood (not recorded which). The TCR comes from a man in his forties or fifties who had recovered from COVID-19. The CDR3 sequence: CASSPSYTDTQYF. CDR3 DNA: TGTGCCAGCAGCCCTAGTTACACAGATACGCAGTATTTT. Filled out from reference TRBV5-4 and TRBJ2-3, the complete variable domain reads ETGVTQSPTHLIKTRGQQVTLRCSSQSGHNTVSWYQQALGQGPQFIFQYYREEENGRGNFPPRFSGLQFPNYSSELNVNALELDDSALYLCASSPSYTDTQYFGPGTRLTVL.